Below are 3 T cell receptor beta chains sequenced from a single sample in a study of post-analysis software for immune sequencing data. TCR beta cDNA libraries included unique molecular identifiers. TCRdb reprocessed the PCR reads with MiXCR, giving one entry per CDR3 protein. The table lists fewer than 850,000 distinct CDR3 sequences, 25% to 30% of them singletons. The study's findings and limits: With TRBV5-6, TRBV5-1 and TRBV20-1 included, 5 or 6 TRBV segments were more frequent in patients than in controls.

No antigen has been assigned to these receptors. The sample consisted of blood. The origin of the receptors is a girl between 10 and 17 years old with multiple sclerosis.

This sequence joins TRBV20-1 and TRBJ2-3; D is possibly TRBD2 (7 bases). Deletions cut 3 bases from V and 3 bases from J, with 19 bases between. The CDR3 is 16 amino acids. Germline lookup yields CDR1 DFQATT and CDR2 SNEGSKA (reference sequence). CDR3 region: CSASVGGRKGTDTQYF. The CDR3 region has the DNA TGCAGTGCTAGTGTGGGGGGGCGTAAAGGGACAGATACGCAGTATTTT.

The sample holds many counts of this clonotype. This sequence joins TRBV4-3 and TRBJ2-3; TRBD2 is a possible D gene (6 bases). Trimming removed 5 bases from V and 4 bases from J, with 19 bases in between. CDR1 is LGHNA, CDR2 YSLEER, per germline. CDR3 length equals 16 residues. The chain's CDR3 is CASSDTGTGVSDTQYF. DNA for the CDR3: TGCGCCAGCAGCGATACCGGGACGGGGGTATCAGATACGCAGTATTTT.

J is TRBJ1-2 and V is TRBV5-1, with D maybe TRBD1 (6 bases). The length of the CDR3 is 15 residues. Trimming removed 5 bases from V and 1 base from J, with 15 bases in between. Germline V gives CDR1 SGHRS, CDR2 YFSETQ. CDR3 in amino acids: CASRSSGAYNYGYTF. The CDR3 DNA sequence: TGCGCCAGCAGATCATCGGGGGCTTATAACTATGGCTACACCTTC.